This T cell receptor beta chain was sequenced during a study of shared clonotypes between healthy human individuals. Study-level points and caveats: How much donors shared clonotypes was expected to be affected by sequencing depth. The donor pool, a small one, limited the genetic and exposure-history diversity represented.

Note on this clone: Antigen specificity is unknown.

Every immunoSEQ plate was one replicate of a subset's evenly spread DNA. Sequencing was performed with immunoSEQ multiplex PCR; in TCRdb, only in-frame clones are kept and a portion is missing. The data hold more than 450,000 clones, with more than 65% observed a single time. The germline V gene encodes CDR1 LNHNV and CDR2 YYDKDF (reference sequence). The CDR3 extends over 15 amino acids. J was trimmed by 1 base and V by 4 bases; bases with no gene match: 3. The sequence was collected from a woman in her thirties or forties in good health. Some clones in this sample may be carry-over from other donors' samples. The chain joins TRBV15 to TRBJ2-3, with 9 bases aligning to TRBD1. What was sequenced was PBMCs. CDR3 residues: CATSNRDRGTDTQYF. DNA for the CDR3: TGTGCCACCAGCAACCGGGACAGGGGCACAGATACGCAGTATTTT.